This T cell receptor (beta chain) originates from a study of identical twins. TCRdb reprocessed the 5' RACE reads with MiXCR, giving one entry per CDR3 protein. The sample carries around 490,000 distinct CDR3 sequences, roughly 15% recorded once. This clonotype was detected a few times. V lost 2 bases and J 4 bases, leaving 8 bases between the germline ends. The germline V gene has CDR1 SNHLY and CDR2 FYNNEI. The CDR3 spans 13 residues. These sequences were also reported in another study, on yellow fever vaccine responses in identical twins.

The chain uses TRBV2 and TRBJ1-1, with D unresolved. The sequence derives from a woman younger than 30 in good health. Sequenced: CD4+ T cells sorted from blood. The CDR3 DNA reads TGTGCCAGCAGTGAACATCCGGGCACTGAAGCTTTCTTT. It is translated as CASSEHPGTEAFF.